The 20 T cell receptor beta chains presented below share a single source sample, sequenced in a study of read filtering for tumor transcriptome and immune sequencing. This library used approximately 390 ng RNA and molecular barcoded adaptors spanning alpha/delta and beta/gamma chains. MiXCR, applied by TCRdb to the reads, yields one record per CDR3 protein. The sample consists of tens of thousands of distinct CDR3 sequences, approximately 15% of them appearing once. Sequenced sample: a population of CD138-negative cells sorted from bone marrow. The receptors derive from a donor aged 40 or older with multiple myeloma.

V usage is TRBV6-6 and J usage is TRBJ1-5, with D hard to call. Trimming cost V 2 bases and J 7 bases, with 15 bases left between them. This CDR3 has 15 amino acids. From germline, CDR1 is MNHNY and CDR2 SVGAGI (reference sequence). The CDR3 bases are TGTGCCAGCAGTTACGGTGTGGGGATAGGGCAGCCCCAGCATTTT. Translated: CASSYGVGIGQPQHF.

This clonotype was recorded many times. One junction end disagrees with the germline gene, perhaps due to a read error. The gene calls are TRBV11-2 and TRBJ1-1, with D possibly matching TRBD1 (5 bases). CDR3 length: 13 amino acids. Germline values: CDR1 SGHAT, CDR2 FQNNGV. CDR3 sequence: CASSLDGAAEAFF. As DNA, the CDR3 is TGTGCCAGCAGCCTAGACGGGGCGGCTGAAGCTTTCTTT.

This clonotype was seen at least ten times. The chain uses TRBV28 and TRBJ2-1, with TRBD2 matching over 11 bases. The CDR3 length is 16 residues. V lost 6 bases, J lost 3 bases, and 7 bases stayed unmatched. CDR1 MDHEN and CDR2 SYDVKM come from the germline V gene. The CDR3 bases are TGTGCCAGCAGATTAACTAGCGGGGGATACTACAATGAGCAGTTCTTC. Amino acid sequence: CASRLTSGGYYNEQFF. The variable domain in full, with the rest retrieved from reference TRBV28 and TRBJ2-1, is DVKVTQSSRYLVKRTGEKVFLECVQDMDHENMFWYRQDPGLGLRLIYFSYDVKMKEKGDIPEGYSVSREKKERFSLILESASTNQTSMYLCASRLTSGGYYNEQFFGPGTRLTVL.

This clonotype has at least ten counts. The chain links TRBV4-2 to TRBJ1-1; weak D call: TRBD1 (6 bases). Per the germline V gene, CDR1 is LGHNA and CDR2 is YNFKEQ. The CDR3 is 16 amino acids. Trimming removed 0 bases at V and 4 bases at J, with 15 bases between. The CDR3 coding sequence is TGTGCCAGCAGCCAAGATGGGACCGGGGGCGTCACTGAAGCTTTCTTT. It is translated as CASSQDGTGGVTEAFF.

In this sample, this clonotype turned up many times. This chain's CDR3 is CASTHDKTRTDTQYF. The CDR3 DNA is TGTGCCAGCACCCACGACAAAACCCGCACAGATACGCAGTATTTT. The chain couples TRBV27 to TRBJ2-3; D unclear. Germline values: CDR1 MNHEY, CDR2 SMNVEV (reference sequence). The CDR3 covers 15 residues. The V end was cut by 7 bases, the J end by 1 base, with 15 bases between.

In its sample, this clonotype was seen many times. The V call is TRBV30, the J call TRBJ2-1, with 7 bases aligning to TRBD1. This CDR3 comprises 13 residues. The V gene end was trimmed by 2 bases and the J gene end by 5 bases; junction bases not matched to a gene: 3. Looked up from germline, CDR1 is GTSNPN and CDR2 is SVGIG (reference sequence). CDR3 nucleotide sequence: TGTGCCTGGAGTAGGGACAGTAACAATGAGCAGTTCTTC. This gives the protein CAWSRDSNNEQFF. The entire variable domain, with the rest obtained from reference TRBV30 and TRBJ2-1, is as follows: SQTIHQWPATLVQPVGSPLSLECTVEGTSNPNLYWYRQAAGRGLQLLFYSVGIGQISSEVPQNLSASRPQDRQFILSSKKLLLSDSGFYLCAWSRDSNNEQFFGPGTRLTVL.

This clonotype was counted at least ten times. This rearrangement joins TRBV23-1 to TRBJ2-7; TRBD1 agrees at 9 bases. TRBV23-1 is reported as an ORF; its role is uncertain. CDR3 size: 17 residues. The junction had 16 bases not matched to a gene; V was cut back by 6 bases and J by 4 bases. CDR3 nucleotides: TGCGCCAGCAGACCCAAACTCTACAGGGGGCTTGGGTACGAGCAGTACTTC. Amino acids: CASRPKLYRGLGYEQYF.

This clonotype was seen ten or more times. V gene TRBV2 combines with J gene TRBJ2-7; 7 bases are shared with TRBD2. CDR1 is SNHLY and CDR2 is FYNNEI in the germline V gene. The CDR3 runs to 11 residues. The ends lost 3 bases at V and 11 bases at J; junction bases unmatched: 4. The DNA for the CDR3 is TGTGCCAGCAGTGACATCCTAGCGGAGTACTTC. The encoded protein is CASSDILAEYF.

Many counts were recorded for this clonotype. The V call is TRBV20-1, the J call TRBJ2-7, with D tentatively TRBD2 (6 bases). This CDR3 spans 15 amino acids. The germline V and J ends were trimmed by 6 bases and 0 bases, with 18 bases remaining between them. Germline loops: CDR1 DFQATT, CDR2 SNEGSKA (reference sequence). As DNA, the CDR3 is TGCAGTGCCAAACGGGTAGCGGCCAGCTCCTACGAGCAGTACTTC. Its protein is CSAKRVAASSYEQYF.

As regards this clonotype: A read error likely explains this, since a far larger clone differs by one base. The chain recombines TRBV7-9 with TRBJ2-1; 11 bases align to TRBD2. CDR3 length equals 16 residues. Germline CDR1 is SEHNR and CDR2 is FQNEAQ (reference sequence). Germline trimming cut 4 bases from V and 8 bases from J; bases unmatched to any gene: 10. In nucleotides, the CDR3 is TGTGCCAGCAGCTCGGCGGCTAGCGGGAGGAAGGATGAGCAGTTCTTC. It yields the protein CASSSAASGRKDEQFF.

At least ten counts were recorded for this clonotype. This chain connects TRBV13 to TRBJ1-5, with 7 bases identical to TRBD1. From germline, CDR1 is PRHDT and CDR2 FYEKMQ (reference sequence). The CDR3 sequence is 16 residues long. With V trimmed by 0 bases and J by 3 bases, 5 bases remained unmatched. CDR3 DNA: TGTGCCAGCAGCTTAGGCCGACAGGGCATCAATCAGCCCCAGCATTTT. The encoded protein is CASSLGRQGINQPQHF.

The chain is built from TRBV28 and TRBJ2-7; D is uncertain. The germline CDR1 and CDR2 sequences are MDHEN and SYDVKM. The germline V and J ends were trimmed by 4 bases and 2 bases, with 15 bases remaining between them. This CDR3 has 15 amino acids. CDR3 sequence: CASSSYGRSTYEQYF. CDR3 coding DNA: TGTGCCAGCAGTTCATACGGCCGCTCGACCTACGAGCAGTACTTC.

This clonotype has a single count. The conserved closing phenylalanine or tryptophan is absent in this CDR3, likely reflecting a read error. The rearrangement uses TRBV5-8 and TRBJ2-7; D is ambiguous. Germline V gene lookup returns CDR1 SGHTS and CDR2 YDEGEE. CDR3 length: 14 residues. Trimming took 2 bases from V and 0 from J, leaving 9 bases between them. The CDR3, as DNA: TGTGCCAGCAGCTTAGGTCACCTCTCCTACGAGCAGTACTCC. Protein: CASSLGHLSYEQYS.

This clonotype appeared many times. The rearrangement joins TRBV5-1 to TRBJ2-3, with TRBD2 as a possible D gene (6 bases). Germline CDR1 reads SGHRS; CDR2 reads YFSETQ. The CDR3 totals 17 residues. V was shortened by 2 bases and J by 4 bases, with 20 bases between the two germline ends. The CDR3 sequence is CASSLRKEGRGPDTQYF. The CDR3 coding sequence is TGCGCCAGCAGCTTAAGGAAGGAGGGCCGGGGCCCAGATACGCAGTATTTT.

The table lists this clonotype with many counts. The rearrangement uses TRBV12-3 or TRBV12-4 and TRBJ1-2, with D possibly being TRBD1 (6 bases). The germline V and J ends were trimmed by 5 bases and 8 bases, with 21 bases remaining between them. The CDR3 runs to 15 residues. The CDR3 bases are TGTGCCAGCAGTGCGGGGGCAGGGCACTCCTGGGGCTACACCTTC. Amino acids: CASSAGAGHSWGYTF.

In its sample, this clonotype was seen many times. The chain joins TRBV6-6 to TRBJ2-6, with TRBD1 matching over 7 bases. Germline V CDR1 and CDR2: MNHNY, SVGAGI (reference sequence). This CDR3 contains 18 residues. J lost 0 bases, V lost 7 bases, and 12 bases had no gene match. CDR3 region: CASTLLTGRSSGANVLTF. DNA for the CDR3: TGTGCCAGCACCCTACTGACAGGGCGATCCTCTGGGGCCAACGTCCTGACTTTC.

The sample holds many counts of this clonotype. The V and J genes are TRBV7-2 and TRBJ2-5, with 11 bases aligning to TRBD2. The CDR3 consists of 15 residues. After removal of 5 bases from V and 1 base from J, the junction contained 3 bases not matched to a gene. Per the germline V gene, CDR1 is SGHTA and CDR2 is FQGNSA. In nucleotides, the CDR3 is TGTGCCAGCAGCCGTAGCGGGAGGGCCCAAGAGACCCAGTACTTC. This sequence encodes CASSRSGRAQETQYF.

At least ten counts were recorded for this clonotype. The chain joins TRBV29-1 to TRBJ2-3; D perhaps matches TRBD2 (6 bases). Deletions cut 4 bases from V and 5 bases from J, with 16 bases between. The germline CDR1 and CDR2 sequences are SQVTM and ANQGSEA. The CDR3 is 14 amino acids. The CDR3 DNA follows: TGCAGCGTTGGGATTGGTAGCGGCGGAGATACGCAGTATTTT. Protein: CSVGIGSGGDTQYF.

This clonotype was seen repeatedly, ten times or more. The J gene is TRBJ1-6, the V gene TRBV5-1; TRBD1 is a possible D gene (5 bases). CDR1 SGHRS and CDR2 YFSETQ come from the germline V gene. This CDR3 region has 14 residues. V lost 4 bases, J lost 8 bases, and 13 bases lay in between. The CDR3 DNA reads as TGCGCCAGCAGCCCGGGACTCCAGGATTCACCCCTCCACTTT. Protein product: CASSPGLQDSPLHF.

This clonotype was seen repeatedly, ten times or more. The chain joins TRBV7-9 to TRBJ2-1, with 7 bases matching TRBD2. CDR3 length equals 14 residues. V was pared by 1 base and J by 6 bases, with 3 bases of the junction left unmatched. From germline, CDR1 is SEHNR and CDR2 FQNEAQ (reference sequence). CDR3 region: CASSLGGSVNEQFF. In nucleotides, the CDR3 is TGTGCCAGCAGCTTAGGCGGGAGTGTCAATGAGCAGTTCTTC.